Listed below are T cell receptor beta chains from one sample, sequenced in a study of T-cell memory formation after mild COVID-19. TCRdb independently ran MiXCR on the 5' RACE reads; one entry per CDR3 protein. The sample has about 410,000 distinct CDR3 sequences; about 25% are singletons. Sequenced: PBMCs or a T cell subset sorted from them (not recorded which). All receptors come from an adult woman who had mild COVID-19 (a few samples of this study predate the infection). Cell type and time point are not known. Each CDR3 is given with its conserved first and last residue. The order of the fields is CDR3 length, clone size, D gene, V gene, J gene, CDR3 DNA, CDR3 protein. The D gene is left open where the match is weak. Clone size, where shown, is once, few, many, or a class for clones that have expanded.

15	few	TRBD2	TRBV5-4	TRBJ2-3	TGTGCCAGCAGCTTGTTGGCGGGGGGGATCGATACGCAGTATTTT	CASSLLAGGIDTQYF
14	few	-	TRBV7-9	TRBJ2-1	TGTGCCAGCAGCTTGGGGGGGCGCGACAATGAGCAGTTCTTC	CASSLGGRDNEQFF
14	-	TRBD1	TRBV10-3	TRBJ2-5	TGTGCCATCAGGCCGGGACAGGGTGTGGAGACCCAGTACTTC	CAIRPGQGVETQYF
13	few	-	TRBV5-6	TRBJ2-7	TGTGCCAGCAGCCGGGACACATCCTACGAGCAGTACTTC	CASSRDTSYEQYF
12	-	TRBD2	TRBV20-1	TRBJ2-3	TGCAGCAACCGGGGGGACACAGATACGCAGTATTTT	CSNRGDTDTQYF
14	few	-	TRBV27	TRBJ2-1	TGTGCCAGCGGGCTCCCGGGACTCGGCGATGAGCAGTTCTTC	CASGLPGLGDEQFF
13	many	-	TRBV9	TRBJ2-7	TGTGCCAGCAGTGCTGGACCGAACTACGAGCAGTACTTC	CASSAGPNYEQYF
15	few	-	TRBV3-1	TRBJ2-5	TGTGCCAGCAGCCTCGGTGAAGCTAAACAAGAGACCCAGTACTTC	CASSLGEAKQETQYF
14	-	-	TRBV5-6	TRBJ2-7	TGTGCCAGCAGCTTGCAGGGGCCCCTTTGGGAGCAGTACTTC	CASSLQGPLWEQYF
17	-	TRBD2	TRBV7-6	TRBJ2-3	TGTGCCAGCAGCTTAGAGAGTAGCGGGGGGCCAGGAGATACGCAGTATTTT	CASSLESSGGPGDTQYF
11	-	-	TRBV12-3/TRBV12-4	TRBJ1-1	TGTGCCAGCAGTTGGAGCACTGAAGCTTTCTTT	CASSWSTEAFF
13	-	-	TRBV27	TRBJ2-2	TGTGCCAGCAGTTTAAAGTCAGCCGGGGAGCTGTTTTTT	CASSLKSAGELFF
16	-	-	TRBV7-7	TRBJ2-1	TGTGCTAGCAGCTCCTGGAGCGCCAGCTCCTACAATGAGCAGTTCTTC	CASSSWSASSYNEQFF
15	few	TRBD2	TRBV10-3	TRBJ2-1	TGTGCCATCAGTGAGTCGCGGCTAGCGGACAATGAGCAGTTCTTC	CAISESRLADNEQFF
15	-	TRBD1	TRBV5-1	TRBJ1-1	TGCGCCAGCAGCTTGGTCTACAGGGGGGACACTGAAGCTTTCTTT	CASSLVYRGDTEAFF
17	many	TRBD2	TRBV29-1	TRBJ2-3	TGCAGCGTTGTACGCCTAGCGGGAGGAACTAGCACAGATACGCAGTATTTT	CSVVRLAGGTSTDTQYF
14	few	-	TRBV24-1	TRBJ2-2	TGTGCCACCAGTGATCGCACAGGGACCGGGGAGCTGTTTTTT	CATSDRTGTGELFF
18	-	TRBD2	TRBV18	TRBJ2-1	TGTGCCAGCTCACCCTACTTAGGACTAGCGGGGAACAACAATGAGCAGTTCTTC	CASSPYLGLAGNNNEQFF
15	few	-	TRBV7-2	TRBJ2-5	TGTGCCAGCAGCTTAGACGCCCTCCGAAGAGAGACCCAGTACTTC	CASSLDALRRETQYF
15	few	TRBD2	TRBV12-3/TRBV12-4	TRBJ2-1	TGTGCCAGCAGCCAGACTAGCGGGGGGGCCGGTGAGCAGTTCTTC	CASSQTSGGAGEQFF
14	once	TRBD1	TRBV2	TRBJ1-5	TGTGCCAGCAGTGGGACAGGCGAAAATCAGCCCCAGCATTTT	CASSGTGENQPQHF
13	few	TRBD2	TRBV20-1	TRBJ2-7	TGCAGTGCTCGGACTAGCGGGATAGCCGAGCAGTACTTC	CSARTSGIAEQYF
16	few	-	TRBV11-2	TRBJ2-1	TGTGCCAGCAGCTTAGGGTTGGATAGGGGTTACAATGAGCAGTTCTTC	CASSLGLDRGYNEQFF
15	-	-	TRBV7-9	TRBJ2-6	TGTGCCAGCAGCGCCTTTCTTTCCGGGGCCAACGTCCTGACTTTC	CASSAFLSGANVLTF
12	-	-	TRBV20-1	TRBJ2-7	TGCAGTGCTAGGGTCCGCATTTACGAGCAGTACTTC	CSARVRIYEQYF
15	-	-	TRBV7-2	TRBJ2-1	TGTGCCAGCAGCCCTAGTGTTCTCGCCTACAATGAGCAGTTCTTC	CASSPSVLAYNEQFF
13	many	-	TRBV27	TRBJ2-7	TGTGCCAGCAGTTTAAAGGGCTCCTACGAGCAGTACTTC	CASSLKGSYEQYF
13	few	-	TRBV20-1	TRBJ2-7	TGCAGTGCTGGCCGGGGCCCCGAGAGGGAGCAGTACTTC	CSAGRGPEREQYF
16	few	-	TRBV24-1	TRBJ2-7	TGTGCCACCAGTGATTCTCAGGGCAGGAGCTCCTACGAGCAGTACTTC	CATSDSQGRSSYEQYF
16	-	TRBD1	TRBV4-1	TRBJ2-7	TGCGCCAGCAGCCACGAAGGGACAGTCAGCTCCTACGAGCAGTACTTC	CASSHEGTVSSYEQYF
15	-	-	TRBV7-2	TRBJ2-3	TGTGCCAGCAGCCCCATCGGACTGTTCACAGATACGCAGTATTTT	CASSPIGLFTDTQYF
15	few	TRBD1	TRBV11-3	TRBJ1-1	TGTGCCAGCAGCGCCCAGACAGGGCTGTCAACTGAAGCTTTCTTT	CASSAQTGLSTEAFF
15	-	-	TRBV7-9	TRBJ2-2	TGTGCCAGCAGCTTGTACAGCGCGAACACCGGGGAGCTGTTTTTT	CASSLYSANTGELFF
17	few	-	TRBV12-3/TRBV12-4	TRBJ2-3	TGTGCCAGCAGTCCACGACCCACCGGACAAAACACAGATACGCAGTATTTT	CASSPRPTGQNTDTQYF
14	-	TRBD2	TRBV9	TRBJ2-7	TGTGCCAGCAGCGTAGGCGGGGGAACCTACGAGCAGTACTTC	CASSVGGGTYEQYF
13	-	-	TRBV5-1	TRBJ2-1	TGCGCCAGCAGCTTGACTAGTCTCAATGAGCAGTTCTTC	CASSLTSLNEQFF
13	-	-	TRBV4-3	TRBJ2-7	TGCGCCAGCAGCCAAGATCGGTCGGACGAGCAGTACTTC	CASSQDRSDEQYF
15	-	TRBD1	TRBV24-1	TRBJ1-4	TGTGCCACCAGTGATCCGGGACAGGGGGCTGAAAAACTGTTTTTT	CATSDPGQGAEKLFF
15	-	-	TRBV6-5	TRBJ1-1	TGTGCCAGCAGTTACTCGGGACTGATGAACACTGAAGCTTTCTTT	CASSYSGLMNTEAFF
14	few	-	TRBV9	TRBJ2-1	TGTGCCAGCAGCGTAGATCAGGGGAGCATGTGGATATTCTTC	CASSVDQGSMWIFF
15	-	-	TRBV4-1	TRBJ1-5	TGCGCCAGCAGCCAATCAACAGGGAACAATCAGCCCCAGCATTTT	CASSQSTGNNQPQHF
18	few	TRBD1	TRBV4-2	TRBJ2-4	TGTGCCAGCAGCCAAGATAGGGACAGCTTGGGGGCCAAAAACATTCAGTACTTC	CASSQDRDSLGAKNIQYF
15	-	-	TRBV6-5	TRBJ2-1	TGTGCCAGCAGTTACCCCGGGGGTGAGGCCAATGAGCAGTTCTTC	CASSYPGGEANEQFF
16	many	TRBD2	TRBV11-2	TRBJ2-3	TGTGCCAGCAGCCTAAAAGCGGGAGGGCCAATAGATACGCAGTATTTT	CASSLKAGGPIDTQYF
15	-	-	TRBV13	TRBJ2-3	TGTGCCAGCAGCACAACGGGACTCGGCACAGATACGCAGTATTTT	CASSTTGLGTDTQYF
13	-	-	TRBV20-1	TRBJ2-2	TGCAGTGCTAGAGAGGCTGCGACCGGGGAGCTGTTTTTT	CSAREAATGELFF
14	-	-	TRBV5-1	TRBJ1-1	TGCGCCAGCAGCTTTAACAACAAGGACACTGAAGCTTTCTTT	CASSFNNKDTEAFF
13	many	-	TRBV19	TRBJ2-5	TGTGCCAGTAGCTTTCAGGGGAAGGAGACCCAGTACTTC	CASSFQGKETQYF
19	-	TRBD2	TRBV30	TRBJ2-1	TGTGCCTGGAGTGTTTGGGCTAGCGGGAGACGAGGGTTCGACAATGAGCAGTTCTTC	CAWSVWASGRRGFDNEQFF
16	-	-	TRBV4-1	TRBJ2-7	TGCGCCAGCAGCCAAGAGGAGGGCAGGGCCTCCTACGAGCAGTACTTC	CASSQEEGRASYEQYF
14	-	-	TRBV7-7	TRBJ2-7	TGTGCCAGCAGCCCGGGGGACAGTCCACACGAGCAGTACTTC	CASSPGDSPHEQYF
16	few	TRBD2	TRBV6-5	TRBJ2-3	TGTGCCAGCACCGCACTAGCGGGGGCTAGCACAGATACGCAGTATTTT	CASTALAGASTDTQYF
16	-	TRBD2	TRBV9	TRBJ2-1	TGTGCCAGCAGCGCGGGACTAGCGGTCCCTGGGAATGAGAAGTTCTTC	CASSAGLAVPGNEKFF
15	once	-	TRBV11-3	TRBJ2-5	TGTGCCAGCAGCCCCGAAAGGACAGCGCAAGAGACCCAGTACTTC	CASSPERTAQETQYF
12	few	-	TRBV29-1	TRBJ1-1	TGCAGCGTTGACGGCGGAAACACTGAAGCTTTCTTT	CSVDGGNTEAFF